This is a list of T cell receptor beta chains from one sample in a study of cytotoxic CD8 clonotypes in ibrutinib-treated CLL. Sequencing used immunoSEQ multiplex PCR; TCRdb keeps in-frame clones, though not all of them. There are tens of thousands of clones in the sample; 45% to 65% occur only once, and around 5% lies in the top ten. The starting material was PBMCs, obtained before ibrutinib treatment. These receptors were obtained from a human donor with chronic lymphocytic leukemia. CDR3s include the opening cysteine and the closing phenylalanine or tryptophan. D genes are given only for firm matches. A clone size is listed for some rows: how often the clone was seen (once, few, many), or a class if it is expanded.

V gene	clone size	D gene	J gene	CDR3 DNA	CDR3 protein
TRBV5-1	NA	NA	TRBJ2-4	TGCGCCAGCAGTGGGCCGGGACCCTGGGCCAAAAACATTCAGTACTTC	CASSGPGPWAKNIQYF
TRBV6-1	NA	TRBD1	TRBJ2-7	TGTGCCAGCAGTACAGGGGGCCGGGGGTACGAGCAGTACTTC	CASSTGGRGYEQYF
TRBV9	NA	TRBD1	TRBJ1-2	TGTGCCAGCAGCCCAAGAGGGACAGGAAACTATGGCTACACCTTC	CASSPRGTGNYGYTF
TRBV7-2	NA	NA	TRBJ2-1	TGTGCCAGCAGCTTAGGGGATTACTCGTACAATGAGCAGTTCTTC	CASSLGDYSYNEQFF
TRBV5-1	NA	NA	TRBJ2-7	TGCGCCAGCAGCTTGGATTGGGGGTCCCGCTACGCCGAGCAGTACTTC	CASSLDWGSRYAEQYF
TRBV5-1	NA	NA	TRBJ1-3	TGCGCCAGCAGCCCAGTGGGGGGGCCAAGCTCTGGAAACACCATATATTTT	CASSPVGGPSSGNTIYF
TRBV4-1	many	NA	TRBJ1-5	TGCGCCAGCAGCCAAACTTTGAATCAGCCCCAGCATTTT	CASSQTLNQPQHF
TRBV7-3	few	NA	TRBJ2-3	TGTGCCAGCAGCTTAACCCCCACAGATACGCAGTATTTT	CASSLTPTDTQYF
TRBV27	NA	NA	TRBJ1-1	TGTGCCAGCAGTTTTTCAGGGTGGGGAGCTTTCTTT	CASSFSGWGAFF
TRBV4-3	NA	TRBD2	TRBJ2-1	TGCGCCAGCAGCCAACTAGCGGGTACCTACAATGAGCAGTTCTTC	CASSQLAGTYNEQFF
TRBV4-1	NA	TRBD2	TRBJ2-1	TGCGCCAGCAGCCAAGATTGGCTAGCGGGGGCCTCCTACAATGAGCAGTTCTTC	CASSQDWLAGASYNEQFF
TRBV11-2	few	TRBD2	TRBJ2-7	TGTGCCAGCAGCTTGAGCGGGGGGGCGGTCTACGAGCAGTACTTC	CASSLSGGAVYEQYF
TRBV7-2	NA	TRBD1	TRBJ2-5	TGTGCCAGCAGCCCGGGGACAGGGGGCGTGGAGACCCAGTACTTC	CASSPGTGGVETQYF
TRBV18	few	TRBD1	TRBJ1-3	TGTGCCAGCTCGACAGGGGAACATGGAAACACCATATATTTT	CASSTGEHGNTIYF
TRBV7-2	NA	NA	TRBJ2-3	TGTGCCAGCAGCTCTTACCGTTCAGATACGCAGTATTTT	CASSSYRSDTQYF
TRBV5-1	once	NA	TRBJ2-7	TGCGCCAACCCGGACAGCAAACTAGAGGACCCCTACGAGCAGTACTTC	CANPDSKLEDPYEQYF
TRBV7-8	NA	NA	TRBJ1-6	TGTGCCAGCAGCTTAGCGGGGAGGGGTAATTCACCCCTCCACTTT	CASSLAGRGNSPLHF
TRBV7-8	NA	NA	TRBJ2-1	TGTGCCAGCAGCTTTTCGGTTGTGGAGGGCAATGAGCAGTTCTTC	CASSFSVVEGNEQFF
TRBV6-1	NA	NA	TRBJ1-6	TGTGCCAGCTTATCAAGGGTGCAAGGTAATTCACCCCTCCACTTT	CASLSRVQGNSPLHF
TRBV15	once	NA	TRBJ2-7	TGTGCCACCAGCAGAGGACAGGGACTCTCCTACGAGCAGTACTTC	CATSRGQGLSYEQYF
TRBV18	NA	TRBD2	TRBJ2-5	TGTGCCAGCTCAGCAACTAGCGGGAGGGGACAAGAGACCCAGTACTTC	CASSATSGRGQETQYF
TRBV28	NA	NA	TRBJ2-7	TGTGCCAGCAGTTTATACGGGGGTCGCGAGCAGTACTTC	CASSLYGGREQYF
TRBV27	NA	TRBD1	TRBJ1-6	TGTGCCAGCCGACAGGGGGCCTGGTATAATTCACCCCTCCACTTT	CASRQGAWYNSPLHF
TRBV7-9	few	TRBD1	TRBJ1-2	TGTGCCAGCAGACGGACCGGGACAGGGGGCCTCGTCTATGGCTACACCTTC	CASRRTGTGGLVYGYTF
TRBV11-2	NA	TRBD1	TRBJ2-7	TGTGCCAGCAGACGGGACAGGGGATCCTACGAGCAGTACTTC	CASRRDRGSYEQYF
TRBV7-3	few	NA	TRBJ2-3	TGTGCCAGCAGCTTAATAAGCGCAGATACGCAGTATTTT	CASSLISADTQYF
TRBV29-1	NA	TRBD1	TRBJ2-1	TGCAGCGGCCGGGACAGGGTGGTCAATGAGCAGTTCTTC	CSGRDRVVNEQFF
TRBV9	NA	TRBD1	TRBJ1-2	TGTGCCAGCAGCGTAGTGGACAGGGGCCACTATGGCTACACCTTC	CASSVVDRGHYGYTF
TRBV7-3	NA	TRBD2	TRBJ2-3	TGTGCCAGCAGCTGGGAGGGAACATCCGATACGCAGTATTTT	CASSWEGTSDTQYF
TRBV2	few	TRBD1	TRBJ1-2	TGTGCCAGCCGACAGGGGGGCTATGGCTACACCTTC	CASRQGGYGYTF
TRBV7-3	few	NA	TRBJ1-6	TGTGCCAGCAGCTTAACCCTCAATTCACCCCTCCACTTT	CASSLTLNSPLHF
TRBV4-1	few	TRBD2	TRBJ2-1	TGCGCCAGCAGCCTAGCGGGACTAAGAGATGCTGAGCAGTTCTTC	CASSLAGLRDAEQFF
TRBV9	NA	NA	TRBJ2-3	TGTGCCAGCAGCGTAGACTCCCCTGGGGCAGATACGCAGTATTTT	CASSVDSPGADTQYF
TRBV28	NA	TRBD1	TRBJ2-1	TGTGCCAGCAGGGGGGACAGGGCCCGCCTGAGTCGAGTCAATGAGCAGTTCTTC	CASRGDRARLSRVNEQFF
TRBV5-6	NA	TRBD1	TRBJ1-1	TGTGCCAGCAGCTTGGTGGACAGGGCGGCGACTGAAGCTTTCTTT	CASSLVDRAATEAFF
TRBV9	NA	TRBD1	TRBJ2-7	TGTGCCAGCAGCCGACAGGGGGCCTCCTACGAGCAGTACTTC	CASSRQGASYEQYF
TRBV9	NA	TRBD2	TRBJ2-1	TGTGCCAGCACCTCCGGTCCCCCTATAGCGGGAGTGGGCAATGAGCAGTTCTTC	CASTSGPPIAGVGNEQFF
TRBV6-1	once	NA	TRBJ1-2	TGTGCCAGCAGTGGTTGGGACAACCGCCCCTATGGCTACACCTTC	CASSGWDNRPYGYTF
TRBV5-1	NA	TRBD1	TRBJ2-3	TGCGCCAGCAGCTCGGGACAGGGTTATGATACGCAGTATTTT	CASSSGQGYDTQYF
TRBV11-3	NA	NA	TRBJ2-7	TGTGCCAGCAGCCAAGAGGGGGGTGCAGGGCAGTACTTC	CASSQEGGAGQYF
TRBV5-1	few	NA	TRBJ2-7	TGCGCCAGCAGCTTGGCCCCGGTTCTCGAGCAGTACTTC	CASSLAPVLEQYF
TRBV4-1	NA	TRBD2	TRBJ2-2	TGCGCCAGCAGCCAGCGGGAGGTCCAGACCGGGGAGCTGTTTTTT	CASSQREVQTGELFF
TRBV7-9	few	TRBD2	TRBJ2-2	TGTGCCAGCAGCCTCAGACTAGCCTCGGCCCCCGGGGAGCTGTTTTTT	CASSLRLASAPGELFF
TRBV19	NA	TRBD2	TRBJ2-3	TGTGCCAGTAGTAAAGGGACTAGCAGGGATACGCAGTATTTT	CASSKGTSRDTQYF
TRBV29-1	NA	TRBD1	TRBJ1-3	TGCAGCGTTGCCCGGACAGGCGTGGGAAACACCATATATTTT	CSVARTGVGNTIYF
TRBV7-2	NA	TRBD2	TRBJ2-1	TGTGCCAGCAGCTTAGGGCTGCTAGCGGGTCAGCAGTTCTTC	CASSLGLLAGQQFF